The clone carrying this T cell receptor (beta chain) was observed once. This sample is drawn from a study of blood T cell repertoires in COVID-19. Study-level background: Sources were T cells, B-cell-depleted T cells, or PBMCs; the material itself was cDNA or gDNA.

Profiling relied on immunoSEQ multiplex PCR, and the TCRdb table lists in-frame clones only, not all of them. Seen here are some 200,000 clones, roughly 82% observed once, and the top ten hold about an eighth. The clonotype was recovered from a man aged 35 to 55 who had recovered from COVID-19. Sequenced sample: PBMCs or T cells enriched from blood (not recorded which).

The CDR3 loop reads CASSISGRAWEQYF. The CDR3 bases are TGTGCCAGCAGCATAAGCGGGAGGGCGTGGGAGCAGTACTTC. The chain recombines TRBV7-9 with TRBJ2-7, with 10 bases lining up with TRBD2. The CDR3 length is 14 residues. CDR1 SEHNR and CDR2 FQNEAQ come from the germline V gene (reference sequence). Germline trimming cut 5 bases from V and 7 bases from J; bases unmatched to any gene: 8.